Shown below are 3 T cell receptor beta chains from a single sample sequenced in a study of blood T cell repertoires in COVID-19. This table comes from immunoSEQ multiplex PCR, and its TCRdb copy is limited to in-frame clones, with some not included. The sample records some 150,000 clones, around 84% being singletons. Sequencing used peripheral blood. The receptor source for this set is a human donor in a cohort sampled during active COVID-19.

Here the CDR3 reads CASSMPSASNEKLFF. As DNA, the CDR3 is TGTGCCAGTAGTATGCCGTCCGCGTCTAATGAAAAACTGTTTTTT. The J gene is TRBJ1-4, the V gene TRBV19; D uncertain. This CDR3 has 15 amino acids. The V gene's germline CDR1 is LNHDA and CDR2 SQIVND (reference sequence). Deletions cut 3 bases from V and 3 bases from J, with 11 bases between. The full variable domain, rest sourced from reference TRBV19 and TRBJ1-4, is DGGITQSPKYLFRKEGQNVTLSCEQNLNHDAMYWYRQDPGQGLRLIYYSQIVNDFQKGDIAEGYSVSREKKESFPLTVTSAQKNPTAFYLCASSMPSASNEKLFFGSGTQLSVL.

This clone appeared a single time. This chain connects TRBV6-5 to TRBJ1-3, with TRBD1 as a possible D gene (5 bases). CDR3 length: 15 residues. Germline assignment: CDR1 MNHEY and CDR2 SVGAGI. V lost 0 bases and J 3 bases, leaving 9 bases between the germline ends. Here the CDR3 DNA reads TGTGCCAGCAGTTACTCGAGGACACGTGGAAACACCATATATTTT. Translated, it gives CASSYSRTRGNTIYF.

The genes are TRBV5-1 and TRBJ2-3, with a weak D call TRBD1 (6 bases). Germline assignment: CDR1 SGHRS and CDR2 YFSETQ. V lost 1 base to trimming and J lost 2 bases, with 11 bases between them. The CDR3 extends over 15 amino acids. The CDR3 DNA sequence: TGCGCCAGCAGCTTGCCGACAGGATACACAGATACGCAGTATTTT. Translation gives CASSLPTGYTDTQYF.